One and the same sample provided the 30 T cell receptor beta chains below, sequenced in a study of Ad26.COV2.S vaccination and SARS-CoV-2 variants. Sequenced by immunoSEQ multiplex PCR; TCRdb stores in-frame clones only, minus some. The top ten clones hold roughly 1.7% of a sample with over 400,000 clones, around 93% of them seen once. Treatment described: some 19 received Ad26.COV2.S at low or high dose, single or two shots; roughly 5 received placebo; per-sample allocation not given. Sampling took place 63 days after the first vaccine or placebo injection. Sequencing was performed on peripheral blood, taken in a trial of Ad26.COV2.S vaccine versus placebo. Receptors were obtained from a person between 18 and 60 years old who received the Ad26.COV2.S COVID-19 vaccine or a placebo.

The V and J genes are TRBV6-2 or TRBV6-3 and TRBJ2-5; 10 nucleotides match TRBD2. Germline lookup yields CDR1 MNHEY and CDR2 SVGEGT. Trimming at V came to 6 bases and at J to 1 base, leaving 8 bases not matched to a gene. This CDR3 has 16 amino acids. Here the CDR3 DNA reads TGTGCCAGCAGACCTCTAGCGGGGGAAGGCCAAGAGACCCAGTACTTC. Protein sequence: CASRPLAGEGQETQYF.

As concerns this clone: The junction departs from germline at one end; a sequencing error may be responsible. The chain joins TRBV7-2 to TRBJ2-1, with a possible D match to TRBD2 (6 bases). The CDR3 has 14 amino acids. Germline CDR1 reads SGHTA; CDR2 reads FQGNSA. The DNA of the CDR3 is TGTGCCAGCAGCAAATACCGGGACTCTACAAGCACGGTCTTC. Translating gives CASSKYRDSTSTVF.

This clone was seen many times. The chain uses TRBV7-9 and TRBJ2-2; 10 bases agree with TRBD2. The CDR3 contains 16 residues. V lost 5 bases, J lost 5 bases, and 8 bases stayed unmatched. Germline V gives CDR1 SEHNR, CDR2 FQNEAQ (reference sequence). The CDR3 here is CASSRPSGGGTGELFF. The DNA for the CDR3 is TGTGCCAGCAGCCGACCCAGCGGGGGGGGAACCGGGGAGCTGTTTTTT.

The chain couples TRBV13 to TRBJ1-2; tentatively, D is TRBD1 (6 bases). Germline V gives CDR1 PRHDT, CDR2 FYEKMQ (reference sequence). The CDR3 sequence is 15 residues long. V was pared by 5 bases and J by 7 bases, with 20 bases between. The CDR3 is CASSPEGGPTGGYTF. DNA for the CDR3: TGTGCCAGCAGCCCGGAGGGGGGCCCCACGGGTGGCTACACCTTC.

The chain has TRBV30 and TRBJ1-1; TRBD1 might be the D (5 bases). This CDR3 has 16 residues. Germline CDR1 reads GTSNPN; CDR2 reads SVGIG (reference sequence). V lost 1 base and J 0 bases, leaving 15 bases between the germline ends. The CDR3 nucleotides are TGTGCCTGGAGTGACGGACGGACACTAATGAACACTGAAGCTTTCTTT. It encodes CAWSDGRTLMNTEAFF.

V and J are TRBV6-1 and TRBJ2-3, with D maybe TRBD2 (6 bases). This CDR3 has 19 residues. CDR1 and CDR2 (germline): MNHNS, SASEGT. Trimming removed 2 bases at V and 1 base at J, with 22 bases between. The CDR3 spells CASSEFPAQGGVRTDTQYF. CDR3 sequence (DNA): TGTGCCAGCAGTGAATTCCCCGCGCAGGGCGGGGTACGCACAGATACGCAGTATTTT.

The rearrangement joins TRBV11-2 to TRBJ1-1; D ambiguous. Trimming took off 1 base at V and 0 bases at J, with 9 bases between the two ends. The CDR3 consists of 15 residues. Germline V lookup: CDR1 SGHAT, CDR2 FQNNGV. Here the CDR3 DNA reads TGTGCCAGCAGCTTAGTGGGCGGTATGAACACTGAAGCTTTCTTT. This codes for CASSLVGGMNTEAFF.

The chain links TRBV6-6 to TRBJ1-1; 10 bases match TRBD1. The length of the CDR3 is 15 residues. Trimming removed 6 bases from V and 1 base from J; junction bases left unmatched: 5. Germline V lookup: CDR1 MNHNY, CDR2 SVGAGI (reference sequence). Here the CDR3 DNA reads TGTGCCAGCAGAACGAGACAGGGGGCGAACACTGAAGCTTTCTTT. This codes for CASRTRQGANTEAFF.

CDR3 region: CATSSSGPHQPQHF. The CDR3 DNA reads as TGTGCCACCAGCAGTTCAGGGCCCCATCAGCCCCAGCATTTT. The gene calls are TRBV15 and TRBJ1-5; a weak D match, TRBD1 (5 bases). Trimming took off 3 bases at V and 5 bases at J, with 11 bases between the two ends. The germline V gene encodes CDR1 LNHNV and CDR2 YYDKDF (reference sequence). The CDR3 is 14 amino acids.

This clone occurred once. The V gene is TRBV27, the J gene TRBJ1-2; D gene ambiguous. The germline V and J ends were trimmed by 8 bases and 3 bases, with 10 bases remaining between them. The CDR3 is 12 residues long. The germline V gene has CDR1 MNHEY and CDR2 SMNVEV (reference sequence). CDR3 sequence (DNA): TGTGCCAGCGGTCCAATCGACTATGGCTACACCTTC. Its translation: CASGPIDYGYTF.

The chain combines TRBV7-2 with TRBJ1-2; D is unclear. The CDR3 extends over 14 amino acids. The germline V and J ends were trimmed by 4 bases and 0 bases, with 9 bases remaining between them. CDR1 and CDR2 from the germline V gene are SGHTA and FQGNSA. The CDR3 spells CASSSGYPNYGYTF. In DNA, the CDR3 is TGTGCCAGCAGCTCGGGGTACCCTAACTATGGCTACACCTTC.

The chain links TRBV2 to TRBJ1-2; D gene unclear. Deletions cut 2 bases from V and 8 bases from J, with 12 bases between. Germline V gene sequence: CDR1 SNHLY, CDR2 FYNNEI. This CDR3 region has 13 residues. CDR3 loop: CASSESGRGGYTF. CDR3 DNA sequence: TGTGCCAGCAGTGAATCCGGGAGAGGCGGCTACACCTTC. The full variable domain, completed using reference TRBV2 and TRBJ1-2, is EPEVTQTPSHQVTQMGQEVILRCVPISNHLYFYWYRQILGQKVEFLVSFYNNEISEKSEIFDDQFSVERPDGSNFTLKIRSTKLEDSAMYFCASSESGRGGYTFGSGTRLTVV.

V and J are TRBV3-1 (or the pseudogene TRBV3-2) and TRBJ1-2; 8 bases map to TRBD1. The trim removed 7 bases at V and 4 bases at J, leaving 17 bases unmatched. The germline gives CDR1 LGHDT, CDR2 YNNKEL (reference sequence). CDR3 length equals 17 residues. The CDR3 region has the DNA TGTGCCAGCATCACAACGGTGGGACAGGTTGCGCCCTATGGCTACACCTTC. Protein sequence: CASITTVGQVAPYGYTF.

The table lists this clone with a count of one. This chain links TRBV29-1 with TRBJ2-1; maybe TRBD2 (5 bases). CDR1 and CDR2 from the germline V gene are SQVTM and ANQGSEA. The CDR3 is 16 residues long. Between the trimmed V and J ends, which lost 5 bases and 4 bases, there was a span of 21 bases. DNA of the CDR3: TGCAGCGTTTTTTTTTGGCGACTCGAGCGGTACAATGAGCAGTTCTTC. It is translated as CSVFFWRLERYNEQFF.

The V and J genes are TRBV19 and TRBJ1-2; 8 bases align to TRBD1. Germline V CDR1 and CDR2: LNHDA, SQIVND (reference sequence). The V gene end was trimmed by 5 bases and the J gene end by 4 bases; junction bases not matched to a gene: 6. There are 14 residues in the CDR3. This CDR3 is CASSAQGASYGYTF. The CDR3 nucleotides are TGTGCCAGTAGTGCGCAGGGGGCGTCCTATGGCTACACCTTC.

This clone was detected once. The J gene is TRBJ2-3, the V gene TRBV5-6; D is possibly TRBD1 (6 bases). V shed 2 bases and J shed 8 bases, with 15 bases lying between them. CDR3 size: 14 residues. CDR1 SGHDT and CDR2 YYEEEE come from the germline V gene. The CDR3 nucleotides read TGTGCCAGCAGCTTCACGACGGGACACGGTACGCAGTATTTT. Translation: CASSFTTGHGTQYF. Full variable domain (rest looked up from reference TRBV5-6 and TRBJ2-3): DAGVTQSPTHLIKTRGQQVTLRCSPKSGHDTVSWYQQALGQGPQFIFQYYEEEERQRGNFPDRFSGHQFPNYSSELNVNALLLGDSALYLCASSFTTGHGTQYFGPGTRLTVL.

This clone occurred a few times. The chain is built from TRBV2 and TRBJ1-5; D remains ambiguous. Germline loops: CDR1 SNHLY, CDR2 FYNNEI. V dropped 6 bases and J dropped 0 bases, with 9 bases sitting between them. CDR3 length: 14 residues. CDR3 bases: TGTGCCAGCAGCGACAAGTCTAGCAATCAGCCCCAGCATTTT. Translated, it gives CASSDKSSNQPQHF. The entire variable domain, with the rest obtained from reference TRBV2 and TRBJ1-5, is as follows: EPEVTQTPSHQVTQMGQEVILRCVPISNHLYFYWYRQILGQKVEFLVSFYNNEISEKSEIFDDQFSVERPDGSNFTLKIRSTKLEDSAMYFCASSDKSSNQPQHFGDGTRLSIL.

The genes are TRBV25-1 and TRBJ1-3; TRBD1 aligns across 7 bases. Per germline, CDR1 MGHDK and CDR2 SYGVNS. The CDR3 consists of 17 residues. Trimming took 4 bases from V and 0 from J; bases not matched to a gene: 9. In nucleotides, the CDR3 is TGTGCCAGCAGTGGCCGGGGGTGGGACAGCTCTGGAAACACCATATATTTT. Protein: CASSGRGWDSSGNTIYF. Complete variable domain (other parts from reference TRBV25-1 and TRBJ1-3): EADIYQTPRYLVIGTGKKITLECSQTMGHDKMYWYQQDPGMELHLIHYSYGVNSTEKGDLSSESTVSRIRTEHFPLTLESARPSHTSQYLCASSGRGWDSSGNTIYFGEGSWLTVV.

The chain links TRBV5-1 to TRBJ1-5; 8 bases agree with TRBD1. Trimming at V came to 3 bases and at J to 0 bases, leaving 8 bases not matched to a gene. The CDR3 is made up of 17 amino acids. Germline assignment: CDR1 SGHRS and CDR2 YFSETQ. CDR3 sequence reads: CASSSGQEQFSNQPQHF. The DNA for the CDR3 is TGCGCCAGCAGCTCGGGACAGGAACAATTTAGCAATCAGCCCCAGCATTTT. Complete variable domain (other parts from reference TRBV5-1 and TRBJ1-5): KAGVTQTPRYLIKTRGQQVTLSCSPISGHRSVSWYQQTPGQGLQFLFEYFSETQRNKGNFPGRFSGRQFSNSRSEMNVSTLELGDSALYLCASSSGQEQFSNQPQHFGDGTRLSIL.

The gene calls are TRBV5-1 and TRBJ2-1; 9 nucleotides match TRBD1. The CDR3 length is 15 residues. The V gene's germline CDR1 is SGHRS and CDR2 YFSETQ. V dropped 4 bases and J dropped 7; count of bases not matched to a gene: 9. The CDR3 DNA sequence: TGCGCCAGCAGCCAACAGGGGGCGTTAGGAAATGAGCAGTTCTTC. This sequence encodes CASSQQGALGNEQFF.

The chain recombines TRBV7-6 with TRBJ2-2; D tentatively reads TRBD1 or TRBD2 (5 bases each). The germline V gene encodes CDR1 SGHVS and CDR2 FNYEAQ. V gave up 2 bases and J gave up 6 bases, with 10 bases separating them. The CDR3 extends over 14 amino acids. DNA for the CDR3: TGTGCCAGCAGCTTAAGAGGGGTCTCCGGGGAGCTGTTTTTT. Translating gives CASSLRGVSGELFF.

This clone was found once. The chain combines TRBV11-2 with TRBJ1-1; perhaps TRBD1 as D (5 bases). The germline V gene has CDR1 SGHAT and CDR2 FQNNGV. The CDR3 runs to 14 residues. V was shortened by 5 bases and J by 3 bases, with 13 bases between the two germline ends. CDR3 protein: CASSPIRADTEAFF. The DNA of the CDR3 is TGTGCCAGCAGCCCTATCAGGGCCGACACTGAAGCTTTCTTT. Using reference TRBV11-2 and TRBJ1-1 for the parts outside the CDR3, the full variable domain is EAGVAQSPRYKIIEKRQSVAFWCNPISGHATLYWYQQILGQGPKLLIQFQNNGVVDDSQLPKDRFSAERLKGVDSTLKIQPAKLEDSAVYLCASSPIRADTEAFFGQGTRLTVV.

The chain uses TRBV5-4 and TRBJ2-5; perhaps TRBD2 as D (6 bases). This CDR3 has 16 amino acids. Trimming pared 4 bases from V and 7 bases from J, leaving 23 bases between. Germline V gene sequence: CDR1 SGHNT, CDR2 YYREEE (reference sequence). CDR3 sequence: CASSLEGRPGGSTQYF. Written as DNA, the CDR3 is TGTGCCAGCAGCCTGGAAGGCCGGCCCGGGGGATCGACCCAGTACTTC.

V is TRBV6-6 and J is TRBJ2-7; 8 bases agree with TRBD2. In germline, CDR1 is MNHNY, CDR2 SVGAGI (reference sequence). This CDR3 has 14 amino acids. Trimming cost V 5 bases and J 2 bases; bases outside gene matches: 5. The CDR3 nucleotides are TGTGCCAGCAGTACAACGGGACTAGCCTACGAGCAGTACTTC. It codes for CASSTTGLAYEQYF.

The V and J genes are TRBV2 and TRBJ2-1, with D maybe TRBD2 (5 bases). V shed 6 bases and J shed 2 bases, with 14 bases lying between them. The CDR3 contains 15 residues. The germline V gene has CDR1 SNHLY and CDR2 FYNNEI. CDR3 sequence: CASSRALAPYNEQFF. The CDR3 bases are TGTGCCAGCAGCCGAGCGCTAGCACCCTACAATGAGCAGTTCTTC. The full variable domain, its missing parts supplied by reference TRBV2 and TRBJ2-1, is EPEVTQTPSHQVTQMGQEVILRCVPISNHLYFYWYRQILGQKVEFLVSFYNNEISEKSEIFDDQFSVERPDGSNFTLKIRSTKLEDSAMYFCASSRALAPYNEQFFGPGTRLTVL.

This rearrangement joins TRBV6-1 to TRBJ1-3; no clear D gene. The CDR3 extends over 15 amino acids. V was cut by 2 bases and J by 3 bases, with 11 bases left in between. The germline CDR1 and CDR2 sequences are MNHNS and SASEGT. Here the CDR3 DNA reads TGTGCCAGCAGTGAAAGAACAGCGAGTGGAAACACCATATATTTT. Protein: CASSERTASGNTIYF.

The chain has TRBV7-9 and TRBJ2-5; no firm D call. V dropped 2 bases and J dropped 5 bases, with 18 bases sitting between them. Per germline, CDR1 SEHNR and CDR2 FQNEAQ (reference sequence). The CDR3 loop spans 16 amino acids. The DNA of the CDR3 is TGTGCCAGCAGCTTAAATTTCGGTTACCAGGATGAGACCCAGTACTTC. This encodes CASSLNFGYQDETQYF.

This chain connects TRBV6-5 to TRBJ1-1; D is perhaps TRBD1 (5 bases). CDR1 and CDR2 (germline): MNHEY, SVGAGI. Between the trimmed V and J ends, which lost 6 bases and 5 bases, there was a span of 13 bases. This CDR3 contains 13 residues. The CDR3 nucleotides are TGTGCCAGCAGACAACCTGGGGGAACTGAAGCTTTCTTT. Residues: CASRQPGGTEAFF.

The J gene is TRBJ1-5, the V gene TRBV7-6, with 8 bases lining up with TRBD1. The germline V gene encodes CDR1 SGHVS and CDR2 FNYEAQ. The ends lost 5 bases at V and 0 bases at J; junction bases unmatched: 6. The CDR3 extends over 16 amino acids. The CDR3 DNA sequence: TGTGCCAGCAGCAAAGGACAGGGTGGTAGCAATCAGCCCCAGCATTTT. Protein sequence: CASSKGQGGSNQPQHF.

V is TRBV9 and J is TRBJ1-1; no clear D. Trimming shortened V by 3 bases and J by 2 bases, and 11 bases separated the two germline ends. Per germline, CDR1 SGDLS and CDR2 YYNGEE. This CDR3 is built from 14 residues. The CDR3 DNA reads TGTGCCAGCAGCGCCCAAGTCTTTAACACTGAAGCTTTCTTT. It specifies CASSAQVFNTEAFF.